This T cell receptor beta chain originates from a study of molecular identifiers for immune sequencing clone quantification. Regarding this clonotype: This clone may be a read error of a much larger clone one base away.

TCRdb reprocessed the PCR reads via MiXCR and lists one record per CDR3 protein. The table records over 600,000 distinct CDR3 sequences, 15% to 20% of them present only once. In germline, CDR1 is DFQATT, CDR2 SNEGSKA (reference sequence). The CDR3 is 17 residues long. V lost 1 base, J lost 1 base, and 12 bases stayed unmatched. This sequence joins TRBV20-1 and TRBJ2-7; 8 bases line up with TRBD2. Sequenced sample: naive CD8+ T cells from blood, with Jurkat cell RNA spiked in. Subset given: FACS-sorted CD8+CD4-CCR7+CD45RA+ naive T cells. The sequence was obtained from a human donor in good health. Some libraries in this study had Jurkat cell RNA spiked in. This CDR3 is CSARGPGCTSGSYEQYF. DNA of the CDR3: TGCAGTGCTAGAGGACCGGGCTGTACTAGCGGTTCCTACGAGCAGTACTTC.